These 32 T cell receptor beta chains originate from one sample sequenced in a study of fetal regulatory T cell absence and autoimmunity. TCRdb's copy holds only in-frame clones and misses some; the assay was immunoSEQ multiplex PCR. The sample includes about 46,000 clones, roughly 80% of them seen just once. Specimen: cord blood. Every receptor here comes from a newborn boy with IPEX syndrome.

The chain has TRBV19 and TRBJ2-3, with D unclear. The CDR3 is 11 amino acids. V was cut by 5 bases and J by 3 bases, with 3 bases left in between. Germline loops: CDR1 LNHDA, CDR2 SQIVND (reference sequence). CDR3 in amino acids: CASSRTDTQYF. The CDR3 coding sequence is TGTGCCAGTAGTCGGACAGATACGCAGTATTTT.

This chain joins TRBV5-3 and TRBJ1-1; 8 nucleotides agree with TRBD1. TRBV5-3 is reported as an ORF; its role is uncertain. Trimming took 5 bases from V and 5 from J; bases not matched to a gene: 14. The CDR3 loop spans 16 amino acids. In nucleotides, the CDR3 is TGTGCCAGAAGTTTTGGACAGGGAGTAGCGAGGACTGAAGCTTTCTTT. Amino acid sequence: CARSFGQGVARTEAFF.

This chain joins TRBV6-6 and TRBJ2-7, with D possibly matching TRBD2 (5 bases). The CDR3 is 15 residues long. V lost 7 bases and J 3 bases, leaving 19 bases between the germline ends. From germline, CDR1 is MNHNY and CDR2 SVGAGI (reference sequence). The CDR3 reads CASTRGWGGHYEQYF. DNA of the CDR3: TGTGCCAGCACCCGGGGATGGGGTGGGCACTACGAGCAGTACTTC.

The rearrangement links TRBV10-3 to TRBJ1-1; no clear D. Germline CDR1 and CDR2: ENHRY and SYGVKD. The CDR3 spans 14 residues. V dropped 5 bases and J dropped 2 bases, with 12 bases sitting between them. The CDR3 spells CAISLRTDNTEAFF. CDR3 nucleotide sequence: TGTGCCATCAGTCTTCGGACGGATAACACTGAAGCTTTCTTT.

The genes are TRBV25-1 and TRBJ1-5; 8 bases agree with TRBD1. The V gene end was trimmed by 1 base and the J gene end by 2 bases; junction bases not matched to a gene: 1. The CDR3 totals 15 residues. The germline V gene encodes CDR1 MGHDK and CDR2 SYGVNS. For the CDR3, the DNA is TGTGCCAGCAGTGAATCGGGACAGGGCAATCAGCCCCAGCATTTT. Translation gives CASSESGQGNQPQHF. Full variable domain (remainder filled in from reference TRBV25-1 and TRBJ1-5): EADIYQTPRYLVIGTGKKITLECSQTMGHDKMYWYQQDPGMELHLIHYSYGVNSTEKGDLSSESTVSRIRTEHFPLTLESARPSHTSQYLCASSESGQGNQPQHFGDGTRLSIL.

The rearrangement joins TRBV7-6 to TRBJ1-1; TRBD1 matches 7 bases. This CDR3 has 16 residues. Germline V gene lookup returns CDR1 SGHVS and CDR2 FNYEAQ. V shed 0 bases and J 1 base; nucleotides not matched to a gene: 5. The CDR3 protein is CASSLAPGGGNTEAFF. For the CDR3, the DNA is TGTGCCAGCAGCTTAGCCCCAGGGGGAGGGAACACTGAAGCTTTCTTT.

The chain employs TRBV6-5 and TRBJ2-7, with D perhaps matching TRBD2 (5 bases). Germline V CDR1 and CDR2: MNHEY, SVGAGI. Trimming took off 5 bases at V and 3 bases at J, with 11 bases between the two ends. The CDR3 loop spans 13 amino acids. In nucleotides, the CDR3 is TGTGCCAGCAGTGAGAGGGCCTACTACGAGCAGTACTTC. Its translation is CASSERAYYEQYF.

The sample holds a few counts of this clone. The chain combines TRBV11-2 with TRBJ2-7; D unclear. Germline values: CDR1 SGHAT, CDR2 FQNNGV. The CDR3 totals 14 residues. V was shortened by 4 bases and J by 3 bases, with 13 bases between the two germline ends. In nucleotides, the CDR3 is TGTGCCAGCAGCTCCTGGGTGCCGGTCTACGAGCAGTACTTC. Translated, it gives CASSSWVPVYEQYF.

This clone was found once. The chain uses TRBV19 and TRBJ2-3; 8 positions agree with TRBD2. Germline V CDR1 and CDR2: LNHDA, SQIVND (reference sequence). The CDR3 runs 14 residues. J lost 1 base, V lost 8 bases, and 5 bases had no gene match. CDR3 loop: CASHSGGGTDTQYF. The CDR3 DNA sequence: TGTGCCAGTCACTCGGGGGGGGGCACAGATACGCAGTATTTT. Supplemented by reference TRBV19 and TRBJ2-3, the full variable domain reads DGGITQSPKYLFRKEGQNVTLSCEQNLNHDAMYWYRQDPGQGLRLIYYSQIVNDFQKGDIAEGYSVSREKKESFPLTVTSAQKNPTAFYLCASHSGGGTDTQYFGPGTRLTVL.

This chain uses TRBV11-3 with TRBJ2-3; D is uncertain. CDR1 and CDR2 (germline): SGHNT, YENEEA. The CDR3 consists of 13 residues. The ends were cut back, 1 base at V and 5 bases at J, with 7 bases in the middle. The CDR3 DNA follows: TGTGCCAGCAGCTTAGGAACCGGAGATACGCAGTATTTT. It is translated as CASSLGTGDTQYF.

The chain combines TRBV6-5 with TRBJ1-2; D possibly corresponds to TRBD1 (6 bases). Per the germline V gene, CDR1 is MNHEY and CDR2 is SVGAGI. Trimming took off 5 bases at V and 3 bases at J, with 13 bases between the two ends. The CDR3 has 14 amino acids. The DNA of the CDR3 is TGTGCCAGCAGTAAGACAGACAGGCACTATGGCTACACCTTC. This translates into CASSKTDRHYGYTF.

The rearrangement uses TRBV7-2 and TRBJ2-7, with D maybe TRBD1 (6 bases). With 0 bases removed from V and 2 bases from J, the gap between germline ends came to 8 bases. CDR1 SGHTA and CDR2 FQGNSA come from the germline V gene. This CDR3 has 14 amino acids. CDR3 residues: CASSLAPGAYEQYF. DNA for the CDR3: TGTGCCAGCAGCTTAGCTCCAGGGGCCTACGAGCAGTACTTC.

The CDR3 spells CASSLRQADYGYTF. Here the CDR3 DNA reads TGTGCCAGCAGTTTACGTCAGGCTGACTATGGCTACACCTTC. The chain employs TRBV27 and TRBJ1-2; D remains ambiguous. In germline, CDR1 is MNHEY, CDR2 SMNVEV (reference sequence). CDR3 length: 14 residues. Deletions cut 2 bases from V and 3 bases from J, with 10 bases between.

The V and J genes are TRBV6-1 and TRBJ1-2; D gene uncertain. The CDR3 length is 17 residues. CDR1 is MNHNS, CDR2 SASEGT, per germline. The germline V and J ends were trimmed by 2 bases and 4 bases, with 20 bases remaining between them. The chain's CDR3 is CASSEIEWNRSLYGYTF. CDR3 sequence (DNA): TGTGCCAGCAGTGAAATCGAGTGGAACAGATCCCTCTATGGCTACACCTTC.

The CDR3 DNA follows: TGTGCCAGCAGCTTAGCTGGACAGGGGTACGAGCAGTACTTC. Translating gives CASSLAGQGYEQYF. The rearrangement joins TRBV7-2 to TRBJ2-7; 9 nucleotides align to TRBD1. Per the germline V gene, CDR1 is SGHTA and CDR2 is FQGNSA. There are 14 residues in the CDR3. Losses at the gene ends were 0 bases for V and 4 bases for J; bases not matched to a gene: 1.

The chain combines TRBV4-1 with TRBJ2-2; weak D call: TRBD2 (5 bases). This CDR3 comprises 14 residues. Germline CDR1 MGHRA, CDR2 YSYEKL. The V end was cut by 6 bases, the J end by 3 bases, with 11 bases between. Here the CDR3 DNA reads TGCGCCAGCAGTTCCGGGATCCACACCGGGGAGCTGTTTTTT. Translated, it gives CASSSGIHTGELFF.

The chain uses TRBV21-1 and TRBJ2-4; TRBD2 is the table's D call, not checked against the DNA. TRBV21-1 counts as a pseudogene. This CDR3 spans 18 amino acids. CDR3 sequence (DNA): TGTGCCAGCAGCAAAGACGGTGCGAGAGCTCTTGCCAAAAACATTCAGTACTTC. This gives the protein CASSKDGARALAKNIQYF.

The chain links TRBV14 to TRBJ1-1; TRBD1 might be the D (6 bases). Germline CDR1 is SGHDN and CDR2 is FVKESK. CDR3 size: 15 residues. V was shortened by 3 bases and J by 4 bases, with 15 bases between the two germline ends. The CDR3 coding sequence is TGTGCCAGCAGCCATCGGGGGGGGCGAATCACTGAAGCTTTCTTT. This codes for CASSHRGGRITEAFF.

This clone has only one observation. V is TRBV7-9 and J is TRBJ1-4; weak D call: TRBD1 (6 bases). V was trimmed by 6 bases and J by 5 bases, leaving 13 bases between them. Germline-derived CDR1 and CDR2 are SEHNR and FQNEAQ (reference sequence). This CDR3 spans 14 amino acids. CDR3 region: CASSRRGGNEKLFF. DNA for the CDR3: TGTGCCAGCAGTCGTAGGGGGGGAAATGAAAAACTGTTTTTT.

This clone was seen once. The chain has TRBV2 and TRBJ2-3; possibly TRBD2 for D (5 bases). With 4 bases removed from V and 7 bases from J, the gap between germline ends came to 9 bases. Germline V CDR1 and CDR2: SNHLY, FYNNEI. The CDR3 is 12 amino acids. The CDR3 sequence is CASSGGFHTQYF. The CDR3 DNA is TGTGCCAGCAGTGGCGGGTTCCATACGCAGTATTTT.

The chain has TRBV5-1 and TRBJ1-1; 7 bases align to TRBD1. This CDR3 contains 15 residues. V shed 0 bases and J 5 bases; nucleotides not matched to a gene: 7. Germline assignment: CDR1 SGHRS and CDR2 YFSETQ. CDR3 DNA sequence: TGCGCCAGCAGCTTGGATCCAGGGGGATATACTGAAGCTTTCTTT. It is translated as CASSLDPGGYTEAFF.

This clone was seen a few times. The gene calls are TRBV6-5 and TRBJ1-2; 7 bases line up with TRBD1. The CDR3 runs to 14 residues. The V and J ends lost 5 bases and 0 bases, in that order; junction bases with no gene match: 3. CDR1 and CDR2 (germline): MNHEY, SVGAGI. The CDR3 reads CASSPTGTNYGYTF. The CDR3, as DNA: TGTGCCAGCAGTCCGACAGGGACTAACTATGGCTACACCTTC.

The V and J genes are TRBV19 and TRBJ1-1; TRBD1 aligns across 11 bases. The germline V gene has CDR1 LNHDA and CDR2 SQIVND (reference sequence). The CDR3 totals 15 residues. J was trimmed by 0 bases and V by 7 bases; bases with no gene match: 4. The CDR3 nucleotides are TGTGCCAGTACCCGGACAGGGGGCCTGAACACTGAAGCTTTCTTT. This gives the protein CASTRTGGLNTEAFF.

In DNA, the CDR3 is TGTGCCAGCAGCCCCACTAGTCGCGGGGAGCTGTTTTTT. As protein: CASSPTSRGELFF. This chain links TRBV6-5 with TRBJ2-2; the D gene is possibly TRBD2 (5 bases). Germline values: CDR1 MNHEY, CDR2 SVGAGI. The CDR3 totals 13 residues. The V gene lost 6 bases and the J gene lost 7 bases, with 12 bases spanning the gap.

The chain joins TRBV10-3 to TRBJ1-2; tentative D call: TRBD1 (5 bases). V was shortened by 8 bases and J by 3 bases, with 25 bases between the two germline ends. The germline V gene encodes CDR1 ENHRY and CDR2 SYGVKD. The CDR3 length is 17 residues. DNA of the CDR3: TGTGCCATCCCAGCCGGTGGGGGACGGTCGAAGGACTATGGCTACACCTTC. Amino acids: CAIPAGGGRSKDYGYTF.

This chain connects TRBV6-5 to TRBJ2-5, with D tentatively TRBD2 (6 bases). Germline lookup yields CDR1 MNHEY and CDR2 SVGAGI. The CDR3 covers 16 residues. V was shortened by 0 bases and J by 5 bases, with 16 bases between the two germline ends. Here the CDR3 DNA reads TGTGCCAGCAGTTACTCGAGCGGGCCTTGGGGGGAGACCCAGTACTTC. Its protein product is CASSYSSGPWGETQYF.

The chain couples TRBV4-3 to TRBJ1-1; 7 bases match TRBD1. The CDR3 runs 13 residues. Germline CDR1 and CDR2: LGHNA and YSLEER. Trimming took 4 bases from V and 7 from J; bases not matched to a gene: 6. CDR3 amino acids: CASSRGGGGEAFF. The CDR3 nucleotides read TGCGCCAGCAGCCGAGGGGGCGGTGGTGAAGCTTTCTTT.

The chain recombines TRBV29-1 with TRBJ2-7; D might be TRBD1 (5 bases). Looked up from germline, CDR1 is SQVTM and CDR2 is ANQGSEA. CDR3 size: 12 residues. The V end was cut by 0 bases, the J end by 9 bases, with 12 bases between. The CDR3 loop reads CSVEDQRGGQYF. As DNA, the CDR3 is TGCAGCGTTGAAGACCAAAGGGGTGGGCAGTACTTC.

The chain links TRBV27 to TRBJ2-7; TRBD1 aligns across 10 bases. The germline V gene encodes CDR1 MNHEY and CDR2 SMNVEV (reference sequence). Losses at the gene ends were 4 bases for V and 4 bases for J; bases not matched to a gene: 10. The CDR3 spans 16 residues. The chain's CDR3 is CASSSPLGTGDYEQYF. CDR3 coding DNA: TGTGCCAGCAGTTCCCCCTTGGGGACAGGGGATTACGAGCAGTACTTC.

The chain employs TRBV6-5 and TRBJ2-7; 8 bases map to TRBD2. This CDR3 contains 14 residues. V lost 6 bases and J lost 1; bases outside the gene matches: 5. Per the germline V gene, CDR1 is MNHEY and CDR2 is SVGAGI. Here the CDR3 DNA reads TGTGCCAGCAGATCTAGCGGGCGGTCCTACGAGCAGTACTTC. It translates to CASRSSGRSYEQYF.

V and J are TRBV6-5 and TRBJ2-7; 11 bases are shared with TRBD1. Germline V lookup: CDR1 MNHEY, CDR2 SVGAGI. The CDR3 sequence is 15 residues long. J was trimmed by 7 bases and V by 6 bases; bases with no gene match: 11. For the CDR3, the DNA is TGTGCCAGCAGCCAAAGGAGGACAGGGGGCCGGGAGCAGTACTTC. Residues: CASSQRRTGGREQYF.

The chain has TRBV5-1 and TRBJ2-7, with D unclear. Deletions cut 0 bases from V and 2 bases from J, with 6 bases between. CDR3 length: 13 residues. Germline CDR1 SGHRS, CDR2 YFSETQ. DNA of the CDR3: TGCGCCAGCAGCTTGGAATTACCCTACGAGCAGTACTTC. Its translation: CASSLELPYEQYF.